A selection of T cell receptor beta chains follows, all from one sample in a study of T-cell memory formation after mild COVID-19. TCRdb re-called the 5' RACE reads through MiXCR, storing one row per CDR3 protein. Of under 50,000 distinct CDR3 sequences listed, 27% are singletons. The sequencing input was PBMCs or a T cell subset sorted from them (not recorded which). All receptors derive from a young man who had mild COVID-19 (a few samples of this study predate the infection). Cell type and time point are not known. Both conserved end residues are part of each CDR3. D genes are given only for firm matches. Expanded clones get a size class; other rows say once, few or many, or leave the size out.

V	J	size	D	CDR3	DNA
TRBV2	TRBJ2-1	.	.	CASSVWARNEQFF	TGTGCCAGCAGTGTGTGGGCCCGAAACGAGCAGTTCTTC
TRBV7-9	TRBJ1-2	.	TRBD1	CASSLAGTVAAGYTF	TGTGCCAGCAGCTTAGCGGGGACAGTCGCCGCTGGCTACACCTTC
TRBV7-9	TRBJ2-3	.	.	CASRTRTGTDTQYF	TGTGCCAGCAGAACTCGGACTGGCACAGATACGCAGTATTTT
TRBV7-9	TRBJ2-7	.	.	CASSSPGVYLGEQYF	TGTGCCAGCAGCTCCCCAGGGGTTTACCTTGGCGAGCAGTACTTC
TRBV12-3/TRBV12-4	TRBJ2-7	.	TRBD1	CASSSPQGATYEQYF	TGTGCCAGCAGCTCCCCCCAGGGGGCTACCTACGAGCAGTACTTC
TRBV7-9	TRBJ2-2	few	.	CASMGPGPAGELFF	TGTGCCAGCATGGGTCCCGGCCCGGCCGGGGAGCTGTTTTTT
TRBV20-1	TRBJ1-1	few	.	CSARDLGTEAFF	TGCAGTGCTAGAGATCTAGGAACTGAAGCTTTCTTT
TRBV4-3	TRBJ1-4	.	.	CASSQDWSQLATNEKLFF	TGCGCCAGCAGCCAAGATTGGTCACAGCTTGCAACTAATGAAAAACTGTTTTTT
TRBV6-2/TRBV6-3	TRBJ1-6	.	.	CASGYSPLHF	TGTGCCAGCGGTTATTCACCCCTCCACTTT
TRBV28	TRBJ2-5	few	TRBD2	CASSDAGGWETQYF	TGTGCCAGCAGTGACGCGGGAGGGTGGGAGACCCAGTACTTC
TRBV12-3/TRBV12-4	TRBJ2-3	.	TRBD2	CASRMGLARLQYF	TGTGCCAGCAGAATGGGACTAGCGCGGTTGCAGTATTTT
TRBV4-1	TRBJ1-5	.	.	CASSQDPDRANQPQHF	TGCGCCAGCAGCCAAGATCCCGATCGTGCGAATCAGCCCCAGCATTTT
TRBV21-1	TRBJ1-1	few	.	CASSKGTRTGKNTEAFF	TGTGCCAGCAGCAAAGGTACCAGGACAGGGAAGAACACTGAAGCTTTCTTT
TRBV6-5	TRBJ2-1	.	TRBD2	CASSTRLAPSRYNEQFF	TGTGCCAGCAGTACCCGACTAGCGCCAAGCAGGTACAATGAGCAGTTCTTC
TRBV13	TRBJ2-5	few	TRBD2	CASSSGLAEETQYF	TGTGCCAGCAGCTCGGGACTAGCGGAAGAGACCCAGTACTTC
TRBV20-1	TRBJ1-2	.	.	CSARDRTVDYGYTF	TGCAGTGCTAGAGACCGGACCGTAGACTATGGCTACACCTTC
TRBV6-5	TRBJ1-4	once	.	CASSYSGGPFEKLFF	TGTGCCAGCAGTTACTCCGGGGGCCCATTTGAAAAACTGTTTTTT
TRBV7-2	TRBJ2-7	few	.	CASSSTGLTGEQYF	TGTGCCAGCAGCTCGACAGGTTTGACGGGAGAGCAGTACTTC
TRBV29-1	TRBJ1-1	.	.	CSVEDNRPDTEAFF	TGCAGCGTTGAAGATAACCGACCGGACACTGAAGCTTTCTTT
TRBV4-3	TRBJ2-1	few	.	CASTGLGNEQFF	TGCGCCAGTACAGGGCTGGGAAATGAGCAGTTCTTC
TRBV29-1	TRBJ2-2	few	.	CSVSRANTGELFF	TGCAGCGTTAGCAGGGCGAACACCGGGGAGCTGTTTTTT
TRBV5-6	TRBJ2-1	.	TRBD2	CASSLGTSGHNEQFF	TGTGCCAGCAGTCTCGGGACTAGCGGACACAATGAGCAGTTCTTC
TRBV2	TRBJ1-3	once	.	CASSTASGNTIYF	TGTGCCAGCAGCACCGCCTCTGGAAACACCATATATTTT
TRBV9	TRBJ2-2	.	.	CASSDNRDTGRPPGELFF	TGTGCCAGCAGCGACAACCGGGACACAGGCCGGCCTCCCGGGGAGCTGTTTTTT
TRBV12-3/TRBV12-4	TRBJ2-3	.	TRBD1	CASSVHSLDRDPQYF	TGTGCCAGCAGTGTCCATTCCCTTGACAGGGATCCGCAGTATTTT
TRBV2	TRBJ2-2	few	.	CASSKGSGELFF	TGTGCCAGCAGTAAGGGTTCCGGGGAGCTGTTTTTT
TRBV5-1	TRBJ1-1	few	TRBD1	CASSLPGTGGTEAFF	TGCGCCAGCAGCTTGCCTGGGACAGGGGGCACTGAAGCTTTCTTT
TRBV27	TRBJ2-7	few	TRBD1	CASSFPTGTGGIYEQYF	TGTGCCAGCAGTTTCCCCACCGGGACAGGGGGAATCTACGAGCAGTACTTC
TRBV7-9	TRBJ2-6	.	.	CASREAGANVLTF	TGTGCCAGCAGGGAGGCTGGGGCCAACGTCCTGACTTTC
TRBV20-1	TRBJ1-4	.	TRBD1	CSARGQGWGHGRLFF	TGCAGTGCTAGAGGACAGGGATGGGGGCATGGGAGACTGTTTTTT
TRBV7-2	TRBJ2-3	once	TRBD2	CASSLAGPTGDTQYF	TGTGCCAGCAGCCTAGCGGGACCTACGGGAGATACGCAGTATTTT
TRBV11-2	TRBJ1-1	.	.	CASSLTRTVNTEAFF	TGTGCCAGCAGCCTCACACGGACGGTGAACACTGAAGCTTTCTTT
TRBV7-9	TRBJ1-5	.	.	CASSLGTRQEGQPQHF	TGTGCCAGCAGCTTAGGGACACGACAGGAAGGACAGCCCCAGCATTTT
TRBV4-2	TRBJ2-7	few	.	CASSLQALPNYEQYF	TGTGCCAGCAGCCTTCAGGCCTTACCCAACTACGAGCAGTACTTC
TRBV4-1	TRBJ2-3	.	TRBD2	CASSQRGGTDTQYF	TGCGCCAGCAGCCAGAGGGGAGGGACAGATACGCAGTATTTT
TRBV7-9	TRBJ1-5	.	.	CASSSPGANQPQHF	TGTGCCAGCAGCTCTCCAGGGGCCAATCAGCCCCAGCATTTT
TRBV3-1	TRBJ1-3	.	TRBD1	CASSQTGHAGNTIYF	TGTGCCAGCAGTCAGACAGGGCATGCTGGAAACACCATATATTTT
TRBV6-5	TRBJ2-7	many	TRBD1	CASRTGTGSPYEQYF	TGTGCCAGCAGAACCGGGACAGGGAGTCCCTACGAGCAGTACTTC
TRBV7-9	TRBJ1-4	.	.	CASSSSGTVIVF	TGTGCCAGCAGCTCGAGCGGGACGGTTATTGTTTTT
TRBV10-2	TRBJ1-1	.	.	CASIVGSEAFF	TGCGCCAGCATCGTGGGGAGCGAAGCTTTCTTT
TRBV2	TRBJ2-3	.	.	CASSAEPWGDTQYF	TGTGCCAGCAGTGCCGAGCCGTGGGGAGATACGCAGTATTTT
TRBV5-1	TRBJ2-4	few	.	CASSPSVGAIIQYF	TGCGCCAGCAGCCCATCGGTGGGGGCGATCATTCAGTACTTC
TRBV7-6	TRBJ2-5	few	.	CASSLTARGQETQYF	TGTGCCAGCAGCTTGACCGCGCGGGGCCAAGAGACCCAGTACTTC
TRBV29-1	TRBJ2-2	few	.	CSVEPSGTGELFF	TGCAGCGTTGAACCCAGTGGGACCGGGGAGCTGTTTTTT